These T cell receptor beta chains were read from a single sample in a study of regulatory T cells in long-lasting Graves disease. TCRdb re-analysed the multiplex PCR reads in MiXCR, keeping a single row per CDR3 protein. The table shows hundreds of thousands of distinct CDR3 sequences, with around 21% occurring only once. The source was peripheral blood mononuclear cells (PBMCs), collected when the disease was refractory, from a patient treated with antithyroid drugs. The receptors come from a female donor with Graves disease. The CDR3 runs from the conserved cysteine through the conserved F or W. Each record gives: D gene, J gene, clone size, V gene, CDR3 DNA, CDR3 protein. A D gene is named only where the DNA matches it firmly. Clone sizes are given selectively: once, few, many, or a class where the clone is expanded.

>TRBD2|TRBJ2-4|-|TRBV10-3
TGTGCCATCAGTGAGTCGGGACTAGTTGAAAACATTCGGTACTTC
CAISESGLVENIRYF
>TRBD1|TRBJ1-1|-|TRBV20-1
TGCAGTGCTAATACAGGGGGAAGGCGGACTGAAGCTTTCTTT
CSANTGGRRTEAFF
>TRBD1|TRBJ2-7|few|TRBV12-3/TRBV12-4
TGTGCCAGCACGGGGGGACAGGGGAGCTACGAGCAGTACTTC
CASTGGQGSYEQYF
>-|TRBJ2-3|-|TRBV12-3/TRBV12-4
TGTGCCAGCACCCAGCGGAAAAGCACAGATACGCAGTATTTT
CASTQRKSTDTQYF
>-|TRBJ1-4|many|TRBV7-2
TGTGCCAGCAGCTTATCGGGCGGAGAAGAAAAACTGTTTTTT
CASSLSGGEEKLFF
>-|TRBJ1-2|-|TRBV28
TGTGCCAGCAGTTTTATTGAGCTTAGCTATGGCTACACCTTC
CASSFIELSYGYTF
>-|TRBJ2-2|-|TRBV25-1
TGTGCCAGCAGTGAACTCGGGCCTGACACCGGGGAGCTGTTTTTT
CASSELGPDTGELFF
>-|TRBJ1-5|-|TRBV15
TGTGCCACCGGCAGTGAACTAGGTGGTCTCAATCAGCCCCAGCATTTT
CATGSELGGLNQPQHF
>-|TRBJ2-1|-|TRBV24-1
TGTGCCACCAGTGACCCGCAAGGGAAAAAGCAGTTCTTC
CATSDPQGKKQFF
>-|TRBJ1-6|-|TRBV18
TGTGCCAGCTCACCTAAGGACAGAAATTCACCCCTCCACTTT
CASSPKDRNSPLHF
>TRBD1|TRBJ2-2|many|TRBV6-5
TGTGCCAGCAGTTACTCGAGGGGGCGCGGGGAGCTGTTTTTT
CASSYSRGRGELFF
>TRBD2|TRBJ2-7|many|TRBV6-1
TGTGCCAGCAGGGAAAGGGTTAGCGGGAGTATCGACGAGCAGTACTTC
CASRERVSGSIDEQYF
>TRBD2|TRBJ2-7|-|TRBV9
TGTGCCAGCAGCCCAAGCGGGACTAGCGGGGAGCAGTACTTC
CASSPSGTSGEQYF
>-|TRBJ2-7|-|TRBV6-5
TGTGCCAGCAGTTACTCGTCGGAGACAGCCTCCTACGAGCAGTACTTC
CASSYSSETASYEQYF
>TRBD2|TRBJ2-7|many|TRBV11-1
TGTGCCAGCAGCCTCGGGACTAGCGGGAGCCACGAGCAGTACTTC
CASSLGTSGSHEQYF